The 25 T cell receptor beta chains listed next were all sequenced from one sample in a study of blood T cells in healthy people across ages. Next came a second PCR, run for about 7 to 12 cycles, which used a sample-barcoded 5' primer along with a J-beta primer mix. TCRdb re-called the 5' RACE reads with MiXCR, one entry per CDR3 protein. Of 850,000 to 1,300,000 distinct CDR3 sequences listed, 40% to 50% were seen once; the top ten hold 15% to 20%. Specimen: blood. All receptors come from a woman in her fifties or sixties in good health.

This clonotype turned up a few times. V and J are TRBV27 and TRBJ1-2; D may be TRBD1 (6 bases). CDR1 and CDR2 (germline): MNHEY, SMNVEV (reference sequence). V was pared by 5 bases and J by 7 bases, with 23 bases between. The CDR3 loop spans 16 amino acids. CDR3 coding DNA: TGTGCCAGCAGTCCATCTCCCGGCAGGGGTGTGCGTGGCTACACCTTC. Amino acid sequence: CASSPSPGRGVRGYTF.

In its sample, this clonotype was seen once. V usage is TRBV5-1 and J usage is TRBJ2-1, with TRBD2 as a possible D gene (5 bases). CDR1 and CDR2 from the germline V gene are SGHRS and YFSETQ. V was pared by 0 bases and J by 1 base, with 8 bases between. The CDR3 loop spans 15 amino acids. The CDR3 coding sequence is TGCGCCAGCAGCTTGGTGCGGGTATCCTACAATGAGCAGTTCTTC. It yields the protein CASSLVRVSYNEQFF.

The chain links TRBV5-6 to TRBJ2-7; 10 bases line up with TRBD2. The J call may not be correct, given that the DNA end is closer to TRBJ2-5. Germline V CDR1 and CDR2: SGHDT, YYEEEE. This CDR3 has 14 amino acids. The DNA of the CDR3 is TGTGCCAGCAAGGCCCTAGCGGGGGAAGAGACCCAGTACTTC. This gives the protein CASKALAGEETQYF.

This clonotype turned up a few times. The chain couples TRBV10-3 to TRBJ2-3; 9 bases align to TRBD1. The junction had 12 bases not matched to a gene; V was cut back by 6 bases and J by 2 bases. CDR3 size: 17 residues. In germline, CDR1 is ENHRY, CDR2 SYGVKD. The CDR3 DNA reads as TGTGCCATCAGACCAGGACAGGGGCAAGCGCTCACAGATACGCAGTATTTT. Protein sequence: CAIRPGQGQALTDTQYF.

The chain is built from TRBV7-6 and TRBJ2-7; possible D gene TRBD1, 6 bases. Germline V gives CDR1 SGHVS, CDR2 FNYEAQ. Between the trimmed V and J ends, which lost 1 base and 3 bases, there was a span of 10 bases. The CDR3 has 14 residues. The CDR3 spells CASSLDRANYEQYF. In DNA form, the CDR3 reads TGTGCCAGCAGCTTAGACAGGGCAAACTACGAGCAGTACTTC.

Points on this clonotype: This may come from a read error, since a much larger clone is one base off. The chain couples TRBV14 to TRBJ2-5, with D perhaps being TRBD1 or TRBD2 (5 bases each). The CDR3 sequence is 14 residues long. CDR1 and CDR2 (germline): SGHDN, FVKESK. The ends were cut back, 6 bases at V and 11 bases at J, with 22 bases in the middle. CDR3 nucleotides: TGTGCCAGCAGTAGGAAAGGTGGGGGTCATGAGCAGTACTTC. Translating gives CASSRKGGGHEQYF.

This clonotype was seen a handful of times. The chain combines TRBV29-1 with TRBJ2-1; 7 positions match TRBD1. J gave up 0 bases and V 6 bases, and 8 bases lay outside the gene matches. Germline lookup yields CDR1 SQVTM and CDR2 ANQGSEA. The CDR3 consists of 15 residues. The CDR3 DNA reads as TGCAGCGTGAATAAGGGGGCGGACTCCTACAATGAGCAGTTCTTC. It codes for CSVNKGADSYNEQFF.

The chain joins TRBV29-1 to TRBJ1-2, with TRBD1 as a possible D gene (5 bases). This CDR3 has 13 residues. V was pared by 2 bases and J by 3 bases, with 10 bases between. The germline V gene encodes CDR1 SQVTM and CDR2 ANQGSEA. CDR3 in DNA: TGCAGCGTTGAAAAGGGGAGGGACTATGGCTACACCTTC. Translated: CSVEKGRDYGYTF.

V usage is TRBV29-1 and J usage is TRBJ2-1; D is unresolved. Germline V CDR1 and CDR2: SQVTM, ANQGSEA. The V and J ends lost 4 bases and 8 bases respectively, with 12 bases between them. The CDR3 length is 12 residues. Written as DNA, the CDR3 is TGCAGCGTTGGAGACGCACTGTATGAGCAGTTCTTC. Its translation is CSVGDALYEQFF.

Concerning this clonotype: At one end, the junction sequence differs from germline, possibly due to a read error. The rearrangement joins TRBV2 to TRBJ2-7, with 7 bases aligning to TRBD2. CDR1 and CDR2 from the germline V gene are SNHLY and FYNNEI. The CDR3 runs to 17 residues. This CDR3 reads CTSILTRGGIGSYEQYF. Here the CDR3 DNA reads TGTACCAGCATACTGACCCGGGGAGGGATAGGCTCCTACGAGCAGTACTTC.

This chain uses TRBV5-1 with TRBJ2-7; D gene ambiguous. Germline CDR1 reads SGHRS; CDR2 reads YFSETQ. This CDR3 comprises 14 residues. V was trimmed by 3 bases and J by 1 base, leaving 11 bases between them. Written as DNA, the CDR3 is TGCGCCAGCAGCTCCGGAGTGATTTCCTACGAGCAGTACTTC. This translates into CASSSGVISYEQYF.

The gene calls are TRBV6-2 or TRBV6-3 and TRBJ2-3, with TRBD2 as a possible D gene (8 bases). Looked up from germline, CDR1 is MNHEY and CDR2 is SVGEGT. The CDR3 is made up of 18 amino acids. V gave up 4 bases and J gave up 0 bases, with 20 bases separating them. CDR3 bases: TGTGCCAGCAGTTTTCCCTTAGCGGGACAGCTAAGCACAGATACGCAGTATTTT. It encodes CASSFPLAGQLSTDTQYF.

A single count supports this clonotype. The junction departs from the called germline gene at one end, perhaps through a read error. The chain joins TRBV15 to TRBJ2-7, with 8 bases matching TRBD1. CDR3 length: 15 residues. The germline gives CDR1 LNHNV, CDR2 YYDKDF (reference sequence). CDR3 nucleotides: TGTGCCACTAGCAGAGGGCAGGGGGCGAGATATGAGCAGTACTTC. Its translation: CATSRGQGARYEQYF.

The chain couples TRBV5-1 to TRBJ2-1, with 8 bases lining up with TRBD2. The germline V gene encodes CDR1 SGHRS and CDR2 YFSETQ. The CDR3 is 12 amino acids. The V and J ends lost 4 bases and 9 bases, in that order; junction bases with no gene match: 3. The CDR3, as DNA: TGCGCCAGCAGCGGAGGGACTAGTGAGCAGTTCTTC. It translates to CASSGGTSEQFF. Supplemented by reference TRBV5-1 and TRBJ2-1, the full variable domain reads KAGVTQTPRYLIKTRGQQVTLSCSPISGHRSVSWYQQTPGQGLQFLFEYFSETQRNKGNFPGRFSGRQFSNSRSEMNVSTLELGDSALYLCASSGGTSEQFFGPGTRLTVL.

A word on this clonotype: A read error is possible here, since a much larger clone lies one base away. V usage is TRBV29-1 and J usage is TRBJ2-5; D not resolved. CDR3 size: 12 residues. CDR1 is SQVTM, CDR2 ANQGSEA, per germline. V gave up 8 bases and J gave up 11 bases, with 21 bases separating them. The CDR3 protein is CSSTLQHNEQYF. The DNA of the CDR3 is TGCAGCTCTACTCTACAGCACAATGAGCAGTACTTC. The full variable domain, rest sourced from reference TRBV29-1 and TRBJ2-5, is SAVISQKPSRDICQRGTSLTIQCQVDSQVTMMFWYRQQPGQSLTLIATANQGSEATYESGFVIDKFPISRPNLTFSTLTVSNMSPEDSSIYLCSSTLQHNEQYFGPGTRLLVL.

This chain links TRBV6-6 with TRBJ1-6; 7 bases fit TRBD1. Trimming cost V 7 bases and J 7 bases; bases outside gene matches: 10. CDR1 MNHNY and CDR2 SVGAGI come from the germline V gene (reference sequence). The CDR3 runs 15 residues. This chain's CDR3 is CASKGTDRINSPLHF. As DNA, the CDR3 is TGTGCCAGCAAGGGGACGGACAGGATAAATTCACCCCTCCACTTT.

This clonotype was counted many times. V usage is TRBV9 and J usage is TRBJ2-1; unclear D gene. The CDR3 runs 16 residues. The germline V and J ends were trimmed by 0 bases and 8 bases, with 18 bases remaining between them. Per germline, CDR1 SGDLS and CDR2 YYNGEE. CDR3 sequence (DNA): TGTGCCAGCAGCGTAGAGTTACGGTCTCCGGAAGATGAGCAGTTCTTC. Translated: CASSVELRSPEDEQFF.

This clonotype has just a few counts. This chain uses TRBV12-3 or TRBV12-4 with TRBJ1-4, with 8 positions matching TRBD1. The CDR3 is made up of 14 amino acids. The V segment lost 5 bases and the J segment 6 bases; nucleotides outside the gene matches: 5. The CDR3 loop is CASSRRQGYEKLFF. CDR3 nucleotides: TGTGCCAGCAGTCGAAGACAGGGGTATGAAAAACTGTTTTTT.

The chain carries TRBV5-1 and TRBJ1-4, with D possibly being TRBD1 (5 bases). Germline CDR1 reads SGHRS; CDR2 reads YFSETQ. Trimming took 2 bases from V and 5 from J, leaving 10 bases between them. This CDR3 region has 14 residues. The CDR3 region has the DNA TGCGCCAGCAGCTTCGACAGTAACAATGAAAAACTGTTTTTT. Encoded protein: CASSFDSNNEKLFF.

The V and J genes are TRBV20-1 and TRBJ2-4; D call uncertain. The J call is doubtful: the DNA matches TRBJ2-7 better. CDR1 DFQATT and CDR2 SNEGSKA come from the germline V gene (reference sequence). The CDR3 is 11 amino acids. DNA for the CDR3: TGCAGTGCCCTCTGGGTGGGCGAGCAGTACTTC. This encodes CSALWVGEQYF.

To note about this clonotype: The junction differs from germline at one of its ends, possibly a read error. V is TRBV27 and J is TRBJ2-4; maybe TRBD2 (7 bases). The J call is uncertain, as TRBJ2-7 better fits the DNA end. The CDR3 has 15 residues. The germline CDR1 and CDR2 sequences are MNHEY and SMNVEV (reference sequence). CDR3 sequence reads: CTSTKGGEGTYEQYF. CDR3 nucleotides: TGTACCAGCACCAAGGGGGGGGAAGGGACCTACGAGCAGTACTTC.

This clonotype was counted only a few times. V usage is TRBV20-1 and J usage is TRBJ2-5; no definite D call. V was clipped by 6 bases and J by 0 bases, with 11 bases between them. CDR3 size: 13 residues. Germline assignment: CDR1 DFQATT and CDR2 SNEGSKA (reference sequence). CDR3 in amino acids: CSARSQYQETQYF. The DNA for the CDR3 is TGCAGTGCCCGGAGCCAGTACCAAGAGACCCAGTACTTC.

This chain links TRBV7-2 with TRBJ2-7; D possibly corresponds to TRBD2 (6 bases). Trimming shortened V by 4 bases and J by 3 bases, and 16 bases separated the two germline ends. There are 15 residues in the CDR3. Germline V gene data show CDR1 as SGHTA and CDR2 as FQGNSA. CDR3 sequence (DNA): TGTGCCAGCAGCTCGACGGGAGACCACTTCTACGAGCAGTACTTC. It translates to CASSSTGDHFYEQYF.

In nucleotides, the CDR3 is TGTGCCAGCAGTTGGGGGGCAGGGGGTAACTATGGCTACACCTTC. It encodes CASSWGAGGNYGYTF. The rearrangement joins TRBV27 to TRBJ1-2; 7 positions agree with TRBD1. The V and J ends lost 4 bases and 1 base, in that order; junction bases with no gene match: 6. Germline CDR1 MNHEY, CDR2 SMNVEV (reference sequence). The CDR3 covers 15 residues.

This clonotype was recorded a few times. The genes are TRBV20-1 and TRBJ2-7, with 12 bases matching TRBD2. Germline lookup yields CDR1 DFQATT and CDR2 SNEGSKA (reference sequence). V lost 7 bases and J lost 3; bases outside the gene matches: 4. This CDR3 has 13 residues. The CDR3 is CSGRTSGNYEQYF. The CDR3 DNA reads as TGCAGTGGGAGGACTAGCGGGAACTACGAGCAGTACTTC.